Listed below are T cell receptor beta chains from one sample, sequenced in a study of OX40 agonist ivuxolimab in advanced cancers. The repertoire was sequenced with immunoSEQ multiplex PCR; TCRdb's copy has only in-frame clones and lacks some. In the table there are about 86,000 clones, approximately 88% of which are singletons. The starting material was CD4+ or CD8+ T cells sorted from blood, obtained in a trial of the OX40 agonist ivuxolimab. The receptors were gathered from an adult with an advanced solid tumor such as melanoma, head and neck, liver or kidney cancer. CDR3s leave out the opening cysteine and the closing phenylalanine or tryptophan.

TRBV7-2,ASSLGVMAAGELF
TRBV7-2,ASSFSGFGRGRETQY
TRBV7-2,ASTVTGAREPQH
TRBV9,ASSVETGGGYGYT
TRBV9,ASSAGFQSHYEQY
TRBV28,ASSLKRRSGNTIY
TRBV6-1,ASRDRSRQY
TRBV9,ASSVGQGASTDTQY
TRBV4-1,ASSQETVRNSPLH
TRBV19,ASMAQVTTGELF
TRBV4-2,ASSPRWGSSSEQF
TRBV7-3,ASSSGVRKF
TRBV28,ASSFPRRGYT
TRBV9,ASSVGGSYEQY
TRBV10-3,ATMTATLTGELF
TRBV5-1,ASSPRRGLAGYNEQF
TRBV10-3,AISESGSSQYEQY
TRBV2,ASRLAGAGDTQY
TRBV5-6,ASSLDTEKGAF
TRBV2,ASRPGARGDYGYT
TRBV6-5,ASSSGGYGYT
TRBV30,AWSVGEREIYEQY
TRBV6-4,ASSQQGGYEQY
TRBV30,AWSVRGFDAF
TRBV6-1,ASSTTGTGLYEQY
TRBV7-6,ASSLDIPGLAGKETQY
TRBV19,ATEVHRAYSNQPQH
TRBV5-4,ASSPPRRETQY
TRBV11-2,ASSLQGLALETQY
TRBV7-9,ASSLVPDTQY
TRBV4-1,ASSQDLVEARSSGNTIY
TRBV30,AWSSLRDRVY
TRBV7-9,ASSSRQSSSYNSPLH
TRBV2,ASNRGGFRSIEQF
TRBV5-1,ASSLDGGGAFEQF
TRBV7-2,ASSLDTLNTEAF
TRBV6-5,ASSYGAGRSGNTIY
TRBV5-4,ASSLRGETQY
TRBV29-1,SVMTGVNTGELF
TRBV20-1,SARRRETQY
TRBV9,ASSGRTTTGELF
TRBV7-8,ASTPGVNYGYT